This TCR beta chain was captured in a study of OX40 agonist ivuxolimab in advanced cancers. Study as a whole: Patients were treated with intravenous ivuxolimab, dosed at 0.01 to 10 mg/kg and infused every 2 weeks. Three dose-escalation patients had partial responses: one with hepatocellular carcinoma and two with cutaneous melanoma.

The assay was immunoSEQ multiplex PCR, and TCRdb's table has in-frame clones only and misses some. The data hold 60,000 to 85,000 clones, with 65% to 90% observed a single time. Trimming shortened V by 4 bases and J by 4 bases, and 14 bases separated the two germline ends. This CDR3 comprises 14 residues. The V gene's germline CDR1 is SGHDN and CDR2 FVKESK. The sequence came from an adult with an advanced solid tumor such as melanoma, head and neck, liver or kidney cancer. V is TRBV14 and J is TRBJ2-7, with D uncertain. The starting material was CD4+ or CD8+ T cells sorted from blood, obtained in a trial of the OX40 agonist ivuxolimab. The CDR3 protein is CASSRLDALYEQYF. CDR3 sequence (DNA): TGTGCCAGCAGCCGATTGGACGCCTTGTACGAGCAGTACTTC.